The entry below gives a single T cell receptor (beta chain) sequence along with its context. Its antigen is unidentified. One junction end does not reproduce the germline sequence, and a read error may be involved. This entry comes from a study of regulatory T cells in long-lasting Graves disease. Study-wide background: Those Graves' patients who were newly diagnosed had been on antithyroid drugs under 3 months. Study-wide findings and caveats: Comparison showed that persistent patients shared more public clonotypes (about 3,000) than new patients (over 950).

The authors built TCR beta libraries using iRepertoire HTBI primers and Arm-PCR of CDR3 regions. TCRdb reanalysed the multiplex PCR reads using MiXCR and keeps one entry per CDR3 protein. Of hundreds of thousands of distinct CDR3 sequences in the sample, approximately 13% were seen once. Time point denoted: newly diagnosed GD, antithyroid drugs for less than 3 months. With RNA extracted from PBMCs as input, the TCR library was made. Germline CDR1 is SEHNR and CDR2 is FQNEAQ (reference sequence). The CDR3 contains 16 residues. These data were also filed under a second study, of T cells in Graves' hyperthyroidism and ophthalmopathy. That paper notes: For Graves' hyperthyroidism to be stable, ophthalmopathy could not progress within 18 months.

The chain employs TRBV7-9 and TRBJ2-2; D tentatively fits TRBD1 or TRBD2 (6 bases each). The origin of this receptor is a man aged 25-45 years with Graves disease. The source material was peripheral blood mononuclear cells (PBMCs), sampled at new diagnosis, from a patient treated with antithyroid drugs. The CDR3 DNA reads TGTGCCAGCAGCCCAAGGAGGGGGTCGAACACCGAGGAGCTGTTTTTT. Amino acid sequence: CASSPRRGSNTEELFF.